What follows is one T cell receptor (beta chain) and its context. Its matching antigen is unknown. The sample is drawn from a study of chemoradiotherapy in HPV16-positive cancers. Background on the study: Functional T-cell assays on a couple of HPV16-positive patients' cells defined candidate HPV-specific clones and common TCR motifs.

Study results and limitations: Candidate HPV-specific clones and E7-related TCR motifs grew in tumor during treatment.

This CDR3 is 9 amino acids long. CDR1 is LNHDA, CDR2 SQIVND, per germline (reference sequence). V lost 11 bases to trimming and J lost 6 bases, with 8 bases between them. Sequencing was performed with immunoSEQ multiplex PCR; in TCRdb, only in-frame clones are kept and a portion is missing. The sample lists some 2,500 clones, 75% to 80% occurring once. This TCR was sampled from a human donor with HPV-associated anogenital cancer. This material was acquired from a patient who underwent chemoradiotherapy. The rearrangement joins TRBV19 to TRBJ2-7; D unresolved. The CDR3 protein is CALVCEQYF. The CDR3 nucleotides are TGTGCCTTGGTCTGCGAGCAGTACTTC.